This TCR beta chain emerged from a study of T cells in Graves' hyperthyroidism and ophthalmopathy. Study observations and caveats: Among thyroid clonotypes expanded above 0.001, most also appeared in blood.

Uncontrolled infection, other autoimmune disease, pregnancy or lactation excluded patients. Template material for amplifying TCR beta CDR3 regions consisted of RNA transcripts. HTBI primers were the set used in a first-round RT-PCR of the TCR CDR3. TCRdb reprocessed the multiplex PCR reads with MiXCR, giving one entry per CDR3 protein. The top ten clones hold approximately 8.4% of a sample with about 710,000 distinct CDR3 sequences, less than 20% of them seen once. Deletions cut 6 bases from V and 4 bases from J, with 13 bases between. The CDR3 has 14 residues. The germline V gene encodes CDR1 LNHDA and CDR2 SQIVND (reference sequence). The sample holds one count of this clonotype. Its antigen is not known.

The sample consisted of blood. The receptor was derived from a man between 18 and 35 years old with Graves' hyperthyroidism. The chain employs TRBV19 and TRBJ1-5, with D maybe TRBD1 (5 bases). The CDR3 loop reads CASSIWDVNQPQHF. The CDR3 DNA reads TGTGCCAGTAGCATATGGGACGTTAATCAGCCCCAGCATTTT.